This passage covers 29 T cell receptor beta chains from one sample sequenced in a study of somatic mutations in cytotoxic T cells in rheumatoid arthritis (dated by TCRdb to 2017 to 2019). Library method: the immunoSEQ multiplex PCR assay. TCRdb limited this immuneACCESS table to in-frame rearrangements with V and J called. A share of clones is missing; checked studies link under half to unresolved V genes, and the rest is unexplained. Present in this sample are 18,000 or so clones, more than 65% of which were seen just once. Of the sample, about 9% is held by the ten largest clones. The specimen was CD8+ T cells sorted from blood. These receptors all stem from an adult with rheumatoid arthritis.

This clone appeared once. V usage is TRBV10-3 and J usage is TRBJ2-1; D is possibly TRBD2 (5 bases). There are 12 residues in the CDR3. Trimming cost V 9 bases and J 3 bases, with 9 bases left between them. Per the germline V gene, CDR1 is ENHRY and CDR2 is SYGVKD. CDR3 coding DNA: TGTGCCATGACTACCGTCTACAATGAGCAGTTCTTC. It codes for CAMTTVYNEQFF.

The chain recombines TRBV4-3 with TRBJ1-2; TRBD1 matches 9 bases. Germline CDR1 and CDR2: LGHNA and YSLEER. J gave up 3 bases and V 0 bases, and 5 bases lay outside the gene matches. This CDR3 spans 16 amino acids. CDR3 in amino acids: CASSQDRQGGHYGYTF. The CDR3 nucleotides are TGCGCCAGCAGCCAAGATAGACAGGGGGGACACTATGGCTACACCTTC.

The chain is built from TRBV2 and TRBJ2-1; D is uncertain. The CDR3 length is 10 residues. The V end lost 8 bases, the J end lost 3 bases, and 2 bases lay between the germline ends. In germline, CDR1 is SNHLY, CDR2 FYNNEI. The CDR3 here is CASVYNEQFF. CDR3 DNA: TGTGCCAGCGTCTACAATGAGCAGTTCTTC.

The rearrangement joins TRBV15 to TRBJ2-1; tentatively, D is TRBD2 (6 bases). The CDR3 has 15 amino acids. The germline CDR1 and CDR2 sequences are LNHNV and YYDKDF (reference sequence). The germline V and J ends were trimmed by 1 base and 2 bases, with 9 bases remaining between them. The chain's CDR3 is CATSRGRGTYNEQFF. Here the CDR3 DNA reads TGTGCCACCAGCAGAGGGAGGGGCACCTACAATGAGCAGTTCTTC.

The CDR3, as DNA: TGTGCCAGCAGCCCCGTTCTTGGGGGAGTGGGGTATGGCTACACCTTC. Encoded protein: CASSPVLGGVGYGYTF. The rearrangement joins TRBV7-9 to TRBJ1-2, with D maybe TRBD1 (5 bases). There are 16 residues in the CDR3. The germline gives CDR1 SEHNR, CDR2 FQNEAQ (reference sequence). V was pared by 5 bases and J by 5 bases, with 21 bases between.

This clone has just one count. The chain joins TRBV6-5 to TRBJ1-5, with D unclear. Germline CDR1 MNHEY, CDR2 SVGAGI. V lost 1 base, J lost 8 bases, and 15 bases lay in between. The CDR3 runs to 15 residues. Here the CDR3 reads CASSYWPFPGKPQHF. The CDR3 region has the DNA TGTGCCAGCAGTTACTGGCCGTTCCCCGGGAAGCCCCAGCATTTT.

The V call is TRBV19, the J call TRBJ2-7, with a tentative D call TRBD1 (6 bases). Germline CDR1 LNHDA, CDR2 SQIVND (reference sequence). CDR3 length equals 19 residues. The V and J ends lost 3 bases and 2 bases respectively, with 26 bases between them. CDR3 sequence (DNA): TGTGCCAGTAGTATGGGGCCTAGGCAAACAGGGCCCACCCCCTACGAGCAGTACTTC. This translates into CASSMGPRQTGPTPYEQYF. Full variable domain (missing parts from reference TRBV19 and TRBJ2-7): DGGITQSPKYLFRKEGQNVTLSCEQNLNHDAMYWYRQDPGQGLRLIYYSQIVNDFQKGDIAEGYSVSREKKESFPLTVTSAQKNPTAFYLCASSMGPRQTGPTPYEQYFGPGTRLTVT.

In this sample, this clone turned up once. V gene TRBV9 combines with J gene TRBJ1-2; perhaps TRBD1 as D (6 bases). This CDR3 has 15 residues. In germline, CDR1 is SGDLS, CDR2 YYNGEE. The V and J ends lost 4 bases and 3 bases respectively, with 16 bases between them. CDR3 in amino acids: CASSPYTGLDYGYTF. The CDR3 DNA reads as TGTGCCAGCAGCCCCTACACAGGGCTGGACTATGGCTACACCTTC. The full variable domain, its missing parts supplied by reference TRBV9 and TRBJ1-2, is DSGVTQTPKHLITATGQRVTLRCSPRSGDLSVYWYQQSLDQGLQFLIQYYNGEERAKGNILERFSAQQFPDLHSELNLSSLELGDSALYFCASSPYTGLDYGYTFGSGTRLTVV.

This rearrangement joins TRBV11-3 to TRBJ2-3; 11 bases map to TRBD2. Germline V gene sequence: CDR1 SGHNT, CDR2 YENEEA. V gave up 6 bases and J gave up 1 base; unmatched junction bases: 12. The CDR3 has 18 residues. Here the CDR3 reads CASSPNRLAGWGTDTQYF. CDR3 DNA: TGTGCCAGCAGTCCCAATCGACTAGCGGGGTGGGGCACAGATACGCAGTATTTT.

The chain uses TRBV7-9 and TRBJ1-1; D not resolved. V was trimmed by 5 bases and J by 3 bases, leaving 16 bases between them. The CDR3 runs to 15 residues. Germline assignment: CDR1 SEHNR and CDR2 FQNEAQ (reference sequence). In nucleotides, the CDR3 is TGTGCCAGCAGCCCCCTGGGATCCGGGGACACTGAAGCTTTCTTT. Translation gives CASSPLGSGDTEAFF.

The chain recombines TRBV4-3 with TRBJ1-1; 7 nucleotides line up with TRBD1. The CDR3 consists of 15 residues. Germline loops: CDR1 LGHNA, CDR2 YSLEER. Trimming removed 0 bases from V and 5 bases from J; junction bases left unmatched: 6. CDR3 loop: CASSQDSGRGTEAFF. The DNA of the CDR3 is TGCGCCAGCAGCCAAGATTCGGGCAGGGGGACTGAAGCTTTCTTT.

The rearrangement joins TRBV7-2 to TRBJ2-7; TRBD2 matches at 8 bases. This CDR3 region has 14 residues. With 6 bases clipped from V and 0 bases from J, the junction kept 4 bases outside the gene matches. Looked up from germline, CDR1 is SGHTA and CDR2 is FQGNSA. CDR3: CASSSGDYSYEQYF. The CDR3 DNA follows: TGTGCCAGCAGTAGCGGGGATTACTCCTACGAGCAGTACTTC.

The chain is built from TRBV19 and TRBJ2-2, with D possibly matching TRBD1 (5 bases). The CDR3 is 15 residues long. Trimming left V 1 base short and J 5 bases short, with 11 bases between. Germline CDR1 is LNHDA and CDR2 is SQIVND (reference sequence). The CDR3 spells CASSIAGFETGELFF. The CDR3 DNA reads TGTGCCAGTAGTATAGCAGGGTTTGAAACCGGGGAGCTGTTTTTT.

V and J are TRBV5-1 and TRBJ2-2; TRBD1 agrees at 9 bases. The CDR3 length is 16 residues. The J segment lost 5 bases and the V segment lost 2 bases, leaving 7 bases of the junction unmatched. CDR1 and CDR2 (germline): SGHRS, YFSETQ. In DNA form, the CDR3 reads TGCGCCAGCAGCTTCCCCACTGACAGGGGGACCGGGGAGCTGTTTTTT. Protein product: CASSFPTDRGTGELFF. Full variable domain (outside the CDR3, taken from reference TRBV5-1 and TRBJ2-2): KAGVTQTPRYLIKTRGQQVTLSCSPISGHRSVSWYQQTPGQGLQFLFEYFSETQRNKGNFPGRFSGRQFSNSRSEMNVSTLELGDSALYLCASSFPTDRGTGELFFGEGSRLTVL.

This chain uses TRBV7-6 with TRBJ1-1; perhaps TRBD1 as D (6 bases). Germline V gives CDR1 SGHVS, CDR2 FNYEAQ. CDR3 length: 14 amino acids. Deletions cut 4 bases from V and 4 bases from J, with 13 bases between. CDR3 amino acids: CASSYAGEGTEAFF. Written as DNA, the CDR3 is TGTGCCAGCAGCTATGCAGGGGAGGGCACTGAAGCTTTCTTT. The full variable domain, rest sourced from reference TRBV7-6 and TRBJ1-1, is GAGVSQSPRYKVTKRGQDVALRCDPISGHVSLYWYRQALGQGPEFLTYFNYEAQQDKSGLPNDRFSAERPEGSISTLTIQRTEQRDSAMYRCASSYAGEGTEAFFGQGTRLTVV.

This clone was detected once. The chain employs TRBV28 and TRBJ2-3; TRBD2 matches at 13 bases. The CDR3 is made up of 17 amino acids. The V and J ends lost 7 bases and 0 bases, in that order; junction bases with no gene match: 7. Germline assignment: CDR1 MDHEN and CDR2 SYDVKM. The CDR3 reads CASIMGLAGTSTDTQYF. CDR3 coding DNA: TGTGCCAGCATAATGGGACTAGCGGGGACTAGCACAGATACGCAGTATTTT.

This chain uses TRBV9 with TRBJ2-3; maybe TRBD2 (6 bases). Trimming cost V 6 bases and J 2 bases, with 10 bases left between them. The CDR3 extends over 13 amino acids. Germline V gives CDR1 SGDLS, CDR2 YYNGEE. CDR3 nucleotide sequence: TGTGCCAGCACGGAGGGTAACACAGATACGCAGTATTTT. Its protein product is CASTEGNTDTQYF.

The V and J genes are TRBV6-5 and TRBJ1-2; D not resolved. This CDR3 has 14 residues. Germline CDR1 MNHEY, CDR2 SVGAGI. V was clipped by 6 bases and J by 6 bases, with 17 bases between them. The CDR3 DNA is TGTGCCAGCAGCCCCTGGGCGATTGCGGATGGCTACACCTTC. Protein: CASSPWAIADGYTF.

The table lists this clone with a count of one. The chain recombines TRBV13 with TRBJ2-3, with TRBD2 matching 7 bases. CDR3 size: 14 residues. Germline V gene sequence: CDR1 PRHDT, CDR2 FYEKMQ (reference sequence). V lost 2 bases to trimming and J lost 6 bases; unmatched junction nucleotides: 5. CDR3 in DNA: TGTGCCAGCAGCTTAAGGCGGGAGAAGGATACGCAGTATTTT. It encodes CASSLRREKDTQYF.

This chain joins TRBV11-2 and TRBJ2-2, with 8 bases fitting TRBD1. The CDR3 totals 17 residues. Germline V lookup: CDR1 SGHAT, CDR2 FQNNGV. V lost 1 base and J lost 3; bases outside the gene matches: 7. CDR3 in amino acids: CASSLGPGQGDTGELFF. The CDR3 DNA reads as TGTGCCAGCAGCTTAGGGCCCGGACAGGGTGACACCGGGGAGCTGTTTTTT.

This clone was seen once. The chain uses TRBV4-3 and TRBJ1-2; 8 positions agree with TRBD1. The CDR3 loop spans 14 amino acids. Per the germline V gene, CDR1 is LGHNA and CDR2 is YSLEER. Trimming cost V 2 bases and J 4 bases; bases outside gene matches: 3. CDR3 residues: CASSQTGGTYGYTF. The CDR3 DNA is TGCGCCAGCAGCCAAACAGGGGGAACCTATGGCTACACCTTC.

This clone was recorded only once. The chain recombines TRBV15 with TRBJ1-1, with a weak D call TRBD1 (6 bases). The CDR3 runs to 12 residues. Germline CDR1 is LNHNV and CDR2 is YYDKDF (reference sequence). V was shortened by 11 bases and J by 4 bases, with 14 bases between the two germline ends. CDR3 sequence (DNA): TGTGCCGCTGGTAGGGGGATCACTGAAGCTTTCTTT. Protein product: CAAGRGITEAFF.

CDR3 region: CASSQLTGPLTYNEQFF. Written as DNA, the CDR3 is TGCGCCAGCAGCCAACTGACAGGGCCACTCACCTACAATGAGCAGTTCTTC. The chain uses TRBV4-1 and TRBJ2-1; TRBD1 matches 7 bases. Germline CDR1 and CDR2: MGHRA and YSYEKL. Trimming at V came to 2 bases and at J to 2 bases, leaving 9 bases not matched to a gene. This CDR3 comprises 17 residues.

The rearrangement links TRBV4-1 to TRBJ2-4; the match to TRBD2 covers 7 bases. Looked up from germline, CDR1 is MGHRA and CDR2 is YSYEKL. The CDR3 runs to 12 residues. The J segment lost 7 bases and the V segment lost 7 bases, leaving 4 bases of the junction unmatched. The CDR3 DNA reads TGCGCCAGCACTGGACTAGAGAACATTCAGTACTTC. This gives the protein CASTGLENIQYF.

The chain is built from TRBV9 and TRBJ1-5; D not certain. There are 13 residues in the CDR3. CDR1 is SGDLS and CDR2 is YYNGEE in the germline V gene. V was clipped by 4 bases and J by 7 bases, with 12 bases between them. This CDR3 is CASSLGSGQPQHF. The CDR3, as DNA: TGTGCCAGCAGCCTGGGGTCGGGCCAGCCCCAGCATTTT.

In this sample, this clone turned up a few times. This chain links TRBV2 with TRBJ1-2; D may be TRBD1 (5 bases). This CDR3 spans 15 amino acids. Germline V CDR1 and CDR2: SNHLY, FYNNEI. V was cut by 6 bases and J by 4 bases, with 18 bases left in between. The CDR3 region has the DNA TGTGCCAGCAGGGACACCTCTGGGGGGTCCTATGGCTACACCTTC. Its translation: CASRDTSGGSYGYTF.

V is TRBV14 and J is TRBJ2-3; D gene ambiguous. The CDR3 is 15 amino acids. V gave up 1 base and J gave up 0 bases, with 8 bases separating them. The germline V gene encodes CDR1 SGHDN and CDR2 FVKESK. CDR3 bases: TGTGCCAGCAGCCAAGTTGCGGCCAGCACAGATACGCAGTATTTT. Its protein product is CASSQVAASTDTQYF.

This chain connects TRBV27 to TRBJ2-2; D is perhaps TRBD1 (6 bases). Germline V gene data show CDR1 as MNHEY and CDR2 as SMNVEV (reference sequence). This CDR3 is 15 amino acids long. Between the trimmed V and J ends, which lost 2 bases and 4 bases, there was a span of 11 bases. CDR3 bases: TGTGCCAGCAGTTTAACAGGGATTGGCACCGGGGAGCTGTTTTTT. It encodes CASSLTGIGTGELFF.

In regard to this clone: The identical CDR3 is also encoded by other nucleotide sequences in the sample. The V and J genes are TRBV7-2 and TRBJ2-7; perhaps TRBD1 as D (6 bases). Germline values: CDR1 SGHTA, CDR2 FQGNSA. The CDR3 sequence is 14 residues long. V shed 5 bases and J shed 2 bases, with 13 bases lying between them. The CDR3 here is CASSLGQSAYEQYF. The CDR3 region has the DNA TGTGCCAGCAGCCTAGGACAGTCTGCCTACGAGCAGTACTTC.